This entry lists 5 T cell receptor beta chains sequenced from one sample in a study of blood T cells in healthy people across ages. A J-beta primer mix and a sample-barcoded 5' primer were used in a second PCR of roughly 6 to 11 cycles. TCRdb re-analysed the 5' RACE reads in MiXCR, keeping a single row per CDR3 protein. The profile shows 600,000 to 850,000 distinct CDR3 sequences, roughly 44% of them singletons. Sequenced input: blood. The source is an older woman in good health.

The chain couples TRBV3-1 to TRBJ2-7, with D perhaps given as TRBD1 or TRBD2 (5 bases each). Deletions cut 4 bases from V and 2 bases from J, with 12 bases between. Germline assignment: CDR1 LGHDT and CDR2 YNNKEL (reference sequence). This CDR3 spans 14 amino acids. This CDR3 is CASSPGTVAYEQYF. The DNA of the CDR3 is TGTGCCAGCAGCCCCGGGACGGTGGCCTACGAGCAGTACTTC.

This sequence joins TRBV29-1 and TRBJ2-2, with D tentatively TRBD2 (5 bases). The V end was cut by 5 bases, the J end by 0 bases, with 10 bases between. The CDR3 has 14 residues. Germline V lookup: CDR1 SQVTM, CDR2 ANQGSEA. The DNA of the CDR3 is TGCAGCGTTTCCATTAGCGCGAACACCGGGGAGCTGTTTTTT. It encodes CSVSISANTGELFF.

Ten or more counts support this clonotype. CDR3 sequence reads: CSARGRGKETQYF. CDR3 coding DNA: TGCAGTGCCCGCGGTAGGGGTAAAGAGACCCAGTACTTC. V is TRBV20-1 and J is TRBJ2-5, with TRBD1 as a possible D gene (5 bases). Trimming pared 6 bases from V and 3 bases from J, leaving 14 bases between. The CDR3 is 13 residues long. Per germline, CDR1 DFQATT and CDR2 SNEGSKA (reference sequence).

The CDR3 DNA is TGTGCCAGCAACCCACAGGGGGCGAACACCGGGGAGCTGTTTTTT. Translated, it gives CASNPQGANTGELFF. The chain carries TRBV12-3 or TRBV12-4 and TRBJ2-2; 8 positions match TRBD1. The V gene end was trimmed by 7 bases and the J gene end by 0 bases; junction bases not matched to a gene: 4. This CDR3 is 15 amino acids long.

This clonotype was found a few times. This sequence joins TRBV20-1 and TRBJ2-4; D remains unclear. The V end lost 3 bases, the J end lost 7 bases, and 13 bases lay between the germline ends. The CDR3 totals 13 residues. Germline V gene data show CDR1 as DFQATT and CDR2 as SNEGSKA (reference sequence). In DNA, the CDR3 is TGCAGTGCTAGGGGAAGGGAATGGAACATTCAGTACTTC. Its protein product is CSARGREWNIQYF.